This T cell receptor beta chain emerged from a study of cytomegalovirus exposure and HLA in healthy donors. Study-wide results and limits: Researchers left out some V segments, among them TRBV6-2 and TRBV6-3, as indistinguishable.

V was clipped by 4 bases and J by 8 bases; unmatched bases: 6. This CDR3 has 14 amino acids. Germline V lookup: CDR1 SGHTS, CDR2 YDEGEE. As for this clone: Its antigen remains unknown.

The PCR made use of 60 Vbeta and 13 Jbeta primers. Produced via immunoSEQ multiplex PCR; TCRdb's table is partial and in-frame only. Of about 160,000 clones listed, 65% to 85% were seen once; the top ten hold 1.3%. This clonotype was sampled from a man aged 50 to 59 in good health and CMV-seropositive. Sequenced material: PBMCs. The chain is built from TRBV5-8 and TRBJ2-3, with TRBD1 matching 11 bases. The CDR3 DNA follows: TGTGCCAGCAGCCTCGGACAGGGGGCGGCTACGCAGTATTTT. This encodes CASSLGQGAATQYF.